This T cell receptor (beta chain) was found in a study of T-cell memory formation after mild COVID-19. CDR1 and CDR2 (germline): SGHVS, FNYEAQ. The CDR3 runs 15 residues. Deletions cut 1 base from V and 0 bases from J, with 6 bases between. MiXCR, applied by TCRdb to the 5' RACE reads, yields one record per CDR3 protein. Among 100,000 to 140,000 distinct CDR3 sequences listed, under 15% were seen once. The TCR originated in a man between 18 and 29 years old who had mild COVID-19 (a few samples of this study predate the infection). Cell type and time point are not known. V is TRBV7-6 and J is TRBJ1-4; D is unresolved. The specimen sequenced was PBMCs or a T cell subset sorted from them (not recorded which). Here the CDR3 reads CASSLDTSTNEKLFF. Written as DNA, the CDR3 is TGTGCCAGCAGCTTAGACACCTCAACTAATGAAAAACTGTTTTTT.